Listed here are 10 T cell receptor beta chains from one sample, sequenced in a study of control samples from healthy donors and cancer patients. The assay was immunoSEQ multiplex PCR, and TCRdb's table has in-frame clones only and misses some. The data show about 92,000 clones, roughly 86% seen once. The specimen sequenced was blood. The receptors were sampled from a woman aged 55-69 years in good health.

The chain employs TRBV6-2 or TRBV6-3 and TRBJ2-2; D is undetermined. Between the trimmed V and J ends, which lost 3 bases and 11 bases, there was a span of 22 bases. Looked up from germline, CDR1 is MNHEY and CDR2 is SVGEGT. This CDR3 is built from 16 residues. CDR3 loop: CASSYSPRDFAGELFF. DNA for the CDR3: TGTGCCAGCAGTTATTCCCCCCGCGACTTTGCAGGCGAGCTGTTTTTT.

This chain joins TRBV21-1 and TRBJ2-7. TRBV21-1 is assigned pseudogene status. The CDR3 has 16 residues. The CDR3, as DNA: TGTGCCAGCAGCAAAGAAGGCACACCACATTCCTACGAGCAGTACTTC. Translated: CASSKEGTPHSYEQYF.

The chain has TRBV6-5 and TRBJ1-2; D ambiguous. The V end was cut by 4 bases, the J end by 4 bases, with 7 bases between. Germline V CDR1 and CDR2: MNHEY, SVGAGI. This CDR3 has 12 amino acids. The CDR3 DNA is TGTGCCAGCAGTTCCACCACCTATGGCTACACCTTC. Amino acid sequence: CASSSTTYGYTF.

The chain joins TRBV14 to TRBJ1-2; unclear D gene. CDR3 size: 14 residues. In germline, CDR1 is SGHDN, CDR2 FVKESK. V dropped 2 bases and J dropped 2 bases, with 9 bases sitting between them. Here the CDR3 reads CASSQLTINYGYTF. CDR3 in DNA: TGTGCCAGCAGCCAATTAACCATCAACTATGGCTACACCTTC.

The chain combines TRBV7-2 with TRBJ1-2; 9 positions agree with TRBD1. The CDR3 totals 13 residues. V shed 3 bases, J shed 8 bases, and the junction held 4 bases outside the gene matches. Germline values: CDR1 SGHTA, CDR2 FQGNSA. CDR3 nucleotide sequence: TGTGCCAGCAGCTTGATAGGACAGGGGGGCTACACCTTC. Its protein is CASSLIGQGGYTF.

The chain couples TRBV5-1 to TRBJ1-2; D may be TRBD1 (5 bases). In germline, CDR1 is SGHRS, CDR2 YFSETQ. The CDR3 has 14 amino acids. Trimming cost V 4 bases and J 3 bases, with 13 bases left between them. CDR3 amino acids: CASSGGRGDYGYTF. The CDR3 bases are TGCGCCAGCAGCGGAGGAAGGGGTGACTATGGCTACACCTTC.

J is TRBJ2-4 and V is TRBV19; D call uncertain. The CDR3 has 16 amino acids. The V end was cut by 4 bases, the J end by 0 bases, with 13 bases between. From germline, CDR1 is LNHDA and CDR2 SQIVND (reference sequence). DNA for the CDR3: TGTGCCAGTAGTACCGGCGCAAACCTAGCCAAAAACATTCAGTACTTC. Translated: CASSTGANLAKNIQYF.

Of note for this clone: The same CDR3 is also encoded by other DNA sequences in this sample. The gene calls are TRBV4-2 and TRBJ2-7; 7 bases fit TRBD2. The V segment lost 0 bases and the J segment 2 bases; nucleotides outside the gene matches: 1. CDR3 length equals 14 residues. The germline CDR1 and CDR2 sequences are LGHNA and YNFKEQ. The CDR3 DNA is TGTGCCAGCAGCCAAGAGCTAGCGGCCTACGAGCAGTACTTC. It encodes CASSQELAAYEQYF.

CDR3: CASGGRTGNTIYF. The CDR3 DNA reads TGTGCCAGCGGAGGGAGAACCGGAAACACCATATATTTT. V is TRBV12-3 or TRBV12-4 and J is TRBJ1-3; D is ambiguous. This CDR3 is built from 13 residues. Trimming removed 8 bases from V and 4 bases from J, with 12 bases in between.

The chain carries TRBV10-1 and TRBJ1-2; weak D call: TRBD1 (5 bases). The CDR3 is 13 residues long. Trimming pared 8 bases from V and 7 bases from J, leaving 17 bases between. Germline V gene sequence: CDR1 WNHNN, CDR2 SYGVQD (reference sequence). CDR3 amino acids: CASQMNRQSGYTF. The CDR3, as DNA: TGCGCCAGCCAGATGAACCGACAGTCTGGCTACACCTTC.